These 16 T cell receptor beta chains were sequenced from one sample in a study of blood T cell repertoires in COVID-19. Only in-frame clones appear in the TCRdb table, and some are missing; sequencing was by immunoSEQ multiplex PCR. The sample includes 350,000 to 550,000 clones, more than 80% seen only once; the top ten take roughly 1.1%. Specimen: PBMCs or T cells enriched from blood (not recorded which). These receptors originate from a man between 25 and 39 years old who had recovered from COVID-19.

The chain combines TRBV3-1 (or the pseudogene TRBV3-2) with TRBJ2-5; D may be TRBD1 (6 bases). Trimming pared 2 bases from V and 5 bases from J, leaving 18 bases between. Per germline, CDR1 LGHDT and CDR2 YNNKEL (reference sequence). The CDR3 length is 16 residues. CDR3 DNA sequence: TGTGCCAGCAGCCAAAGTCGGGACACCCTCACGGAGACCCAGTACTTC. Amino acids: CASSQSRDTLTETQYF.

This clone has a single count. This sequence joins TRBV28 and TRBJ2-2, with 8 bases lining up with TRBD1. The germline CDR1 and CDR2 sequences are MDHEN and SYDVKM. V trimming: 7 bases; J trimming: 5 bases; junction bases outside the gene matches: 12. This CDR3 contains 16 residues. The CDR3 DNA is TGTGCCAGCACCTCCCCTGGACAGGGAGAGACCGGGGAGCTGTTTTTT. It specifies CASTSPGQGETGELFF.

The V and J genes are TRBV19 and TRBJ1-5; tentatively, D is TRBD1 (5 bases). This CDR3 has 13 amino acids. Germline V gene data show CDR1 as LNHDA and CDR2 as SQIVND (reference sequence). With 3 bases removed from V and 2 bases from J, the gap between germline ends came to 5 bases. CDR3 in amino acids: CASSMGRNQPQHF. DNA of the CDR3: TGTGCCAGTAGTATGGGGCGCAATCAGCCCCAGCATTTT.

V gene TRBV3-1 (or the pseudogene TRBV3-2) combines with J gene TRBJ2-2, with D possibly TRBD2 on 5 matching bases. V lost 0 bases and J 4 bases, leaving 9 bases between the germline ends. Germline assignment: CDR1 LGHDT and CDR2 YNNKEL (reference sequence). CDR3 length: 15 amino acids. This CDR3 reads CASSQEGVGTGELFF. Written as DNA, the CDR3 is TGTGCCAGCAGCCAAGAGGGAGTGGGCACCGGGGAGCTGTTTTTT.

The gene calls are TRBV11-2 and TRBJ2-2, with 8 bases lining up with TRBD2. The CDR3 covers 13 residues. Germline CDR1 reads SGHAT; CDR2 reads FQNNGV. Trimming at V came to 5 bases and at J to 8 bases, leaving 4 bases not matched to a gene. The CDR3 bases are TGTGCCAGCAGCCGAGCGGGAGCTGGGGAGCTGTTTTTT. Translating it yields CASSRAGAGELFF.

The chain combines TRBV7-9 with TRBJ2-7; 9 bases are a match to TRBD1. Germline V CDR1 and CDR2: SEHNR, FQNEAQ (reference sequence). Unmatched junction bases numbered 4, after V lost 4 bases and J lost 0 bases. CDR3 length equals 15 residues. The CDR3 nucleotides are TGTGCCAGCAGCTCGGGACAGGGAAGCTCCTACGAGCAGTACTTC. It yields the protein CASSSGQGSSYEQYF.

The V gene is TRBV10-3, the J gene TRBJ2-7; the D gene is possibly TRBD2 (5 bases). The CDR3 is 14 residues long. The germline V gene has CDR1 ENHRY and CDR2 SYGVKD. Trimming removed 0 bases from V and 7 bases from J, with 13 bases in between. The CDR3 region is CAISESTVAREQYF. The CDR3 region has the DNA TGTGCCATCAGTGAGTCGACGGTAGCGAGGGAGCAGTACTTC.

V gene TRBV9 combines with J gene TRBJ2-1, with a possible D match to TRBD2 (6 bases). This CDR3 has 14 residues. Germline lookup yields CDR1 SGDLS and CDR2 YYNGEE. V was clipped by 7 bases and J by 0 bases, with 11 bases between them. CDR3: CASARGSSYNEQFF. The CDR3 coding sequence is TGTGCCAGCGCGCGGGGTAGCTCCTACAATGAGCAGTTCTTC. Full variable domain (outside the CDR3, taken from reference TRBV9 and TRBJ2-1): DSGVTQTPKHLITATGQRVTLRCSPRSGDLSVYWYQQSLDQGLQFLIQYYNGEERAKGNILERFSAQQFPDLHSELNLSSLELGDSALYFCASARGSSYNEQFFGPGTRLTVL.

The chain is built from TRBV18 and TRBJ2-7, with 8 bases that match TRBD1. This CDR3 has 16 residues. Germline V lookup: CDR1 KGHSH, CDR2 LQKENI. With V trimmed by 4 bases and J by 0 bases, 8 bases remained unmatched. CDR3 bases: TGTGCCAGCTCACGCAGGGGGCTCGAAGCCTCCTACGAGCAGTACTTC. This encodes CASSRRGLEASYEQYF.

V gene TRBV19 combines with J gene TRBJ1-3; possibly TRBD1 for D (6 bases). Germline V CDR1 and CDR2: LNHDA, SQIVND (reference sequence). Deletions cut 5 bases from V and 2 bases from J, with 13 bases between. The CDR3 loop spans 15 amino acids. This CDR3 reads CASSLPAGAGNTIYF. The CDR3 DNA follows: TGTGCCAGTAGTCTCCCGGCAGGGGCTGGAAACACCATATATTTT.

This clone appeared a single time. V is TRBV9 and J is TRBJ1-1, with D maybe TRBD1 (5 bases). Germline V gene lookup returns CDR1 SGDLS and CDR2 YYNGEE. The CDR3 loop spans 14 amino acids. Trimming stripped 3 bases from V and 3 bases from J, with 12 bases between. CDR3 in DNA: TGTGCCAGCAGCGCTCAGTGGGGGGACACTGAAGCTTTCTTT. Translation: CASSAQWGDTEAFF. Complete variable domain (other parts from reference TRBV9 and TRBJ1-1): DSGVTQTPKHLITATGQRVTLRCSPRSGDLSVYWYQQSLDQGLQFLIQYYNGEERAKGNILERFSAQQFPDLHSELNLSSLELGDSALYFCASSAQWGDTEAFFGQGTRLTVV.

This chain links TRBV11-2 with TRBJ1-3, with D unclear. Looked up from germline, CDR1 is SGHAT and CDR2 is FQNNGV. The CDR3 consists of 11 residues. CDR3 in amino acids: CANAEGNTIYF. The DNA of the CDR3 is TGTGCTAACGCCGAGGGAAACACCATATATTTT.

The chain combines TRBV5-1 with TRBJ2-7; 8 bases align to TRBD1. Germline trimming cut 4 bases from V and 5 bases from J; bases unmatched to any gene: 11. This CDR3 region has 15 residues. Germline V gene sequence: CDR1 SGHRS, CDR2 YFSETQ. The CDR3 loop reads CASSPAETGVDEQYF. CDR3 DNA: TGCGCCAGCAGCCCGGCGGAGACAGGGGTTGACGAGCAGTACTTC.

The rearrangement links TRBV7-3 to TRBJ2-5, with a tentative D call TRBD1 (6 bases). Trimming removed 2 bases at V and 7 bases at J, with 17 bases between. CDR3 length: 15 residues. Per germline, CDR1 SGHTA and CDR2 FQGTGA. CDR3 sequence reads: CASSLGQGPAGTQYF. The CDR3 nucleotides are TGTGCCAGCAGCTTAGGGCAGGGGCCCGCCGGGACCCAGTACTTC.

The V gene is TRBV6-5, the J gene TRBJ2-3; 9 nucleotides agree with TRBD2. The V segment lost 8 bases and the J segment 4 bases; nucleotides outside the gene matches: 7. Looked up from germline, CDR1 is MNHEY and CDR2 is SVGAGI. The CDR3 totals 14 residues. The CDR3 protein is CASCWREGSDTQYF. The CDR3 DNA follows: TGTGCCAGCTGTTGGCGGGAGGGCTCAGATACGCAGTATTTT.

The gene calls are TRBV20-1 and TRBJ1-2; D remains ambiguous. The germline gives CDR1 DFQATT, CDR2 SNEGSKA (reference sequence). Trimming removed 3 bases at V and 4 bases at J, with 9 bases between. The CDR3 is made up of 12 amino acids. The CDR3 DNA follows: TGCAGTGCTAGTCAGTCCGCCTATGGCTACACCTTC. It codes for CSASQSAYGYTF.